This T cell receptor beta chain was retrieved from a study of T cell changes during pregnancy in multiple sclerosis. Generated by immunoSEQ multiplex PCR, the TCRdb table keeps only in-frame clones and is missing some. The data show tens of thousands of clones, with about 96% seen just once and 2% to 3% held by the top ten. A few counts support this clone. The CDR3 is made up of 14 amino acids. Deletions cut 6 bases from V and 5 bases from J, with 16 bases between. Per germline, CDR1 SEHNR and CDR2 FQNEAQ (reference sequence). The J gene is TRBJ1-1, the V gene TRBV7-9, with D perhaps matching TRBD1 (6 bases). The sequencing used CD8+ T cells from peripheral blood mononuclear cells, collected after pregnancy. This TCR came from a female donor with multiple sclerosis, enrolled in a pregnancy study. The CDR3 DNA is TGTGCCAGCAGTCCCAACTCAGGGGAAACTGAAGCTTTCTTT. This sequence encodes CASSPNSGETEAFF.